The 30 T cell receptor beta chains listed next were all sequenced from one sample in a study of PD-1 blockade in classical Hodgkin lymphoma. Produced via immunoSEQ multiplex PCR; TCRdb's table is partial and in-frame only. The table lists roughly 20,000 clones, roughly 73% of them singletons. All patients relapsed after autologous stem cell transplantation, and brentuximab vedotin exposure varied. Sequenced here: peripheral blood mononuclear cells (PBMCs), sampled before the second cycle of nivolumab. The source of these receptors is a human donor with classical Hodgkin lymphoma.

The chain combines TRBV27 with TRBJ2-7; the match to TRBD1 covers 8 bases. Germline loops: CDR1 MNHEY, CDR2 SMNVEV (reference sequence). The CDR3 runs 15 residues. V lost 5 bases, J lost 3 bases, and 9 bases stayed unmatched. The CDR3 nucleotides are TGTGCCAGCAGTCCCCTCGGGACAGGACACTACGAGCAGTACTTC. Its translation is CASSPLGTGHYEQYF.

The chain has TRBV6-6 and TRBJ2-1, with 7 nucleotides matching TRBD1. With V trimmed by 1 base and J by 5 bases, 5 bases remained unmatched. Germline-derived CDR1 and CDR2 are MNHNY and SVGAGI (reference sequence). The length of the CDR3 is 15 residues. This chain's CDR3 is CASSYFTGTDNEQFF. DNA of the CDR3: TGTGCCAGCAGTTACTTCACCGGGACAGACAATGAGCAGTTCTTC.

CDR3 in amino acids: CASSPVTSGTWLFF. The CDR3 nucleotides read TGTGCCAGCTCACCCGTGACTAGCGGGACCTGGCTGTTTTTT. The rearrangement uses TRBV18 and TRBJ2-2; 11 bases fit TRBD2. The CDR3 is 14 amino acids. Trimming at V came to 3 bases and at J to 13 bases, leaving 7 bases not matched to a gene. Germline V lookup: CDR1 KGHSH, CDR2 LQKENI.

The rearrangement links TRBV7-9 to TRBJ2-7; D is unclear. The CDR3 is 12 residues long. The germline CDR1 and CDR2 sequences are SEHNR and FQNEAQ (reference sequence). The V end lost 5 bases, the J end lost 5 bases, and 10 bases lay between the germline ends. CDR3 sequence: CASSPNEDEQYF. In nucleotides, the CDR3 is TGTGCCAGCAGCCCTAATGAGGACGAGCAGTACTTC.

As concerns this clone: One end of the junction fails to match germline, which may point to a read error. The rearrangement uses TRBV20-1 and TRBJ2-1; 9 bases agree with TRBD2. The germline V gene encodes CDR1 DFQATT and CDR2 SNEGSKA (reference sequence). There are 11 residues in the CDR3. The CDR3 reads CLAGAYNEQFF. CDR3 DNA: TGTTTAGCGGGAGCCTACAATGAGCAGTTCTTC.

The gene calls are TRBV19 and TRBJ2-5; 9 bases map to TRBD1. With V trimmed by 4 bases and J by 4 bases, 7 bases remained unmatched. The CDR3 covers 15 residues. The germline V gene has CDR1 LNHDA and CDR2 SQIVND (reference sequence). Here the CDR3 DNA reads TGTGCCAGTAGTACCCGGGACAGGGTAACAGAGACCCAGTACTTC. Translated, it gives CASSTRDRVTETQYF.

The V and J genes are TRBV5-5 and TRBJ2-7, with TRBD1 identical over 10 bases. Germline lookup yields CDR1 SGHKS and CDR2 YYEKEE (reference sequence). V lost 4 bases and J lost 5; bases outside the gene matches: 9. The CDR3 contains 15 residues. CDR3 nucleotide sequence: TGTGCCAGCAGCGACCGGGACAGGGGTTTCCACGAGCAGTACTTC. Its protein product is CASSDRDRGFHEQYF.

CDR3 DNA sequence: TGCGCCAGCAGCTGGGGGGCTAGTGTTTCCTACGAGCAGTACTTC. Its protein is CASSWGASVSYEQYF. The rearrangement uses TRBV5-1 and TRBJ2-7; the D gene could be TRBD1 or TRBD2 (6 bases each). CDR3 length: 15 residues. V lost 3 bases and J 1 base, leaving 14 bases between the germline ends. Per germline, CDR1 SGHRS and CDR2 YFSETQ.

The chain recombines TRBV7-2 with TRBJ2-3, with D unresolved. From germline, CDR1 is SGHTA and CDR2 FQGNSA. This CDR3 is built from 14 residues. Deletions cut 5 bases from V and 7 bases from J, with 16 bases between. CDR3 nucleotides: TGTGCCAGCAGCCCCGAAGAAGGTCGACATACGCAGTATTTT. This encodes CASSPEEGRHTQYF.

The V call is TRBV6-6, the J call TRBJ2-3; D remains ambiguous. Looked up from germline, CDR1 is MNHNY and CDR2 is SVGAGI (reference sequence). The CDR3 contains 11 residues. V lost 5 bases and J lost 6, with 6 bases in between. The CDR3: CASSTRDTQYF. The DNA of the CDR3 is TGTGCCAGCAGTACAAGGGATACGCAGTATTTT.

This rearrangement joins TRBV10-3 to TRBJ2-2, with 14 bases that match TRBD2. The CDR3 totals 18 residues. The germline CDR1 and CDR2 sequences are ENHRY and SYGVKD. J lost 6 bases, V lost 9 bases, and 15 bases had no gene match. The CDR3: CAIGQTSGRALGAGELFF. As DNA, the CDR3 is TGTGCCATTGGCCAGACTAGCGGGAGGGCCCTCGGGGCCGGGGAGCTGTTTTTT.

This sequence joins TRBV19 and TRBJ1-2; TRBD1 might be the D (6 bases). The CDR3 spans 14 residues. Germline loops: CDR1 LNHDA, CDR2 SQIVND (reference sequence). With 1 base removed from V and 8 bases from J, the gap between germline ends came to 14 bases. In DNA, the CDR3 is TGTGCCAGTAGTATAGCACAAGGGGGTCGGGGCTACACCTTC. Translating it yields CASSIAQGGRGYTF.

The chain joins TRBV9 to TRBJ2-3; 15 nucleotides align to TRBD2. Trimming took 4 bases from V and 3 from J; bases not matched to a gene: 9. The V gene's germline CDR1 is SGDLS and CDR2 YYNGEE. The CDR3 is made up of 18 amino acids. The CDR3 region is CASSPGLAGGGETDTQYF. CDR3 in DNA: TGTGCCAGCAGCCCGGGACTAGCGGGAGGAGGAGAGACAGATACGCAGTATTTT.

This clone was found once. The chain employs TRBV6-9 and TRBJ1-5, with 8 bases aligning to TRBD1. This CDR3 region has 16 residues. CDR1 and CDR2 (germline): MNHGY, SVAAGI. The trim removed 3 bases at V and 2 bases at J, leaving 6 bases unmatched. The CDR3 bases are TGTGCCAGCAGTTACCTAGGACAGGGCGGCAATCAGCCCCAGCATTTT. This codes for CASSYLGQGGNQPQHF.

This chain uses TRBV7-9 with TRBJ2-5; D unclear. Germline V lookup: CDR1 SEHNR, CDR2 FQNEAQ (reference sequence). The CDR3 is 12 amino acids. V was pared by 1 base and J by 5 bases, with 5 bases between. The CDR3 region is CASSLGVETQYF. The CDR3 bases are TGTGCCAGCAGCTTAGGAGTGGAGACCCAGTACTTC.

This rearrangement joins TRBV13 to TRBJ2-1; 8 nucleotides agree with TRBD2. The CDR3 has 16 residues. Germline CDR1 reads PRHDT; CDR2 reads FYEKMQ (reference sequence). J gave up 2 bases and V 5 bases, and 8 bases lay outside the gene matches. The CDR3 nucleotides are TGTGCCAGCAGCCCGGGACTAGTCATGCCCTACAATGAGCAGTTCTTC. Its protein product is CASSPGLVMPYNEQFF.

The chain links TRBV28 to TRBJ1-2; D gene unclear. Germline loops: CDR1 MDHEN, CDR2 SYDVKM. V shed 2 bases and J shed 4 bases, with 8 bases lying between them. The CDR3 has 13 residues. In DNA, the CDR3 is TGTGCCAGCAGTTTAATGGGTCGCTATGGCTACACCTTC. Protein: CASSLMGRYGYTF.

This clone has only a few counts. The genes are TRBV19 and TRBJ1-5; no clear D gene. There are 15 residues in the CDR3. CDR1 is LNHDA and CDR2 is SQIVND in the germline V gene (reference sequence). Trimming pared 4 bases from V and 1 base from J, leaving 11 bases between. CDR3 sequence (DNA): TGTGCCAGTAGTACGCAGATCCGAAGCAATCAGCCCCAGCATTTT. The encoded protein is CASSTQIRSNQPQHF.

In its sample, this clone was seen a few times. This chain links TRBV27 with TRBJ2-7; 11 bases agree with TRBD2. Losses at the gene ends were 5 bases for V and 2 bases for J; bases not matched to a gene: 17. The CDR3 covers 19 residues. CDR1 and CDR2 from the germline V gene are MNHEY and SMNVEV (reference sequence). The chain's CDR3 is CASSPQGASGRSIAYEQYF. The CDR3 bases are TGTGCCAGCAGTCCCCAGGGGGCTAGCGGGAGGTCTATAGCCTACGAGCAGTACTTC.

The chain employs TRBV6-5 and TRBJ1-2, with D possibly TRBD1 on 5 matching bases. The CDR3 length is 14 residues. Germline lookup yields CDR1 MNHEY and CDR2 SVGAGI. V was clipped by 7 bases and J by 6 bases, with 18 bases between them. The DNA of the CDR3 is TGTGCCAGCACCCCGAGCCCTCTAGGGGATGGCTACACCTTC. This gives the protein CASTPSPLGDGYTF.

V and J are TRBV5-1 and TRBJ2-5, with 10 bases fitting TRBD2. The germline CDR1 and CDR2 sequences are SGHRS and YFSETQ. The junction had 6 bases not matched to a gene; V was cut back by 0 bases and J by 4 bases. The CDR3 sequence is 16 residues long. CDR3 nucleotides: TGCGCCAGCAGCTTGGGAGGGACTAGCGTGCGAGAGACCCAGTACTTC. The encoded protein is CASSLGGTSVRETQYF.

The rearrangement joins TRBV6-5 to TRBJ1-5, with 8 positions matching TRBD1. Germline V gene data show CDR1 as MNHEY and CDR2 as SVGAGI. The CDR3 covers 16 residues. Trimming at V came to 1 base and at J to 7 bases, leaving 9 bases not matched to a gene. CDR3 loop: CASSYFAGQEIQPQHF. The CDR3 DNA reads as TGTGCCAGCAGTTACTTTGCGGGACAGGAGATACAGCCCCAGCATTTT.

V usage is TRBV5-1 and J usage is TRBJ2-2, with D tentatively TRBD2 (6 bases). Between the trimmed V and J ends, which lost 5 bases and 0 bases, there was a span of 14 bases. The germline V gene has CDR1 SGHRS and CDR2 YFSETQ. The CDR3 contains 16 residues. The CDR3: CASSHRGSANTGELFF. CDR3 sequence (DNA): TGCGCCAGCAGTCATCGGGGGTCCGCGAACACCGGGGAGCTGTTTTTT.

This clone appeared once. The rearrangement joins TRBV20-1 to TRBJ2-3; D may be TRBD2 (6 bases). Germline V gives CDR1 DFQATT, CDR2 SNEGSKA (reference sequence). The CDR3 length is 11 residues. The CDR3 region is CRGGDADTQYF. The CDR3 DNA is TGCAGGGGAGGTGACGCAGATACGCAGTATTTT.

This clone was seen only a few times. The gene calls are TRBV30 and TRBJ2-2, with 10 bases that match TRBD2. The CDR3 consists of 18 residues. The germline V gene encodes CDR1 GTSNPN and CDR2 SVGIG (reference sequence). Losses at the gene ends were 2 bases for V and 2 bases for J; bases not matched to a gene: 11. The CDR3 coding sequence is TGTGCCTGGAGTCAAGGGTGGACTAGCGGAATTAACACCGGGGAGCTGTTTTTT. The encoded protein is CAWSQGWTSGINTGELFF.

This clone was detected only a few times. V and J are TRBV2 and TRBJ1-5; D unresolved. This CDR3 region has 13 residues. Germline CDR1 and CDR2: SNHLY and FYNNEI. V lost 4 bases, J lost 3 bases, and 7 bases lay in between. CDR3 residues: CASSGVNNQPQHF. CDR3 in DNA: TGTGCCAGCAGTGGTGTCAACAATCAGCCCCAGCATTTT.

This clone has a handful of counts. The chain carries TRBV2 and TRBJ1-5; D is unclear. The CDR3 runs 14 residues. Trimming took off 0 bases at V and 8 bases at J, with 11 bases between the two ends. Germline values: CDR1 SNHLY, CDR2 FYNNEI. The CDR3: CASSEAVRREPQHF. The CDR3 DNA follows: TGTGCCAGCAGTGAAGCGGTGCGGCGCGAGCCCCAGCATTTT.

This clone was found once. CDR3 bases: TGTGCCAGCTCACCGACCCCAGGGGGTGAGAACACTGAAGCTTTCTTT. It translates to CASSPTPGGENTEAFF. The rearrangement links TRBV18 to TRBJ1-1, with 7 positions matching TRBD1. The J segment lost 1 base and the V segment lost 3 bases, leaving 8 bases of the junction unmatched. Germline V CDR1 and CDR2: KGHSH, LQKENI. This CDR3 region has 16 residues.

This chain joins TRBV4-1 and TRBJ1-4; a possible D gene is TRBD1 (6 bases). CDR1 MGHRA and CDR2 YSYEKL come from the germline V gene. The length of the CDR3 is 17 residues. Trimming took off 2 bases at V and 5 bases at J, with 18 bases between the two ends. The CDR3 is CASSQLPTGGANEKLFF. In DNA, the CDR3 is TGCGCCAGCAGCCAATTACCTACTGGGGGGGCCAATGAAAAACTGTTTTTT.

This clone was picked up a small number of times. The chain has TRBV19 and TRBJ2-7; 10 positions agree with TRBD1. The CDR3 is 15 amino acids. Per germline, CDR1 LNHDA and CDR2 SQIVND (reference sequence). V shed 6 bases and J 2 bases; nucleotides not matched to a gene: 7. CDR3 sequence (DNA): TGTGCCAGTAGACCCTCCGGGACAGGGGCCTACGAGCAGTACTTC. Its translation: CASRPSGTGAYEQYF.